This record looks at one T cell receptor beta chain sequence and its context. Its antigen is unidentified. This entry comes from a study of shared clonotypes between healthy human individuals. Study-wide background: Samples came from a couple of female and three male donors aged 18 to 49.

Study-wide findings and caveats: Clonotype sharing across a handful of donors was observed for about 4.8% of naive CD4 clonotypes.

V lost 0 bases and J 1 base, leaving 7 bases between the germline ends. CDR1 MNHEY and CDR2 SVGAGI come from the germline V gene. There are 15 residues in the CDR3. Generated by immunoSEQ multiplex PCR, the TCRdb table keeps only in-frame clones and is missing some. The sample shows roughly 1,600,000 clones, less than 99% of them seen only once. This receptor was obtained from a man younger than 40 in good health. This rearrangement joins TRBV6-5 to TRBJ1-3, with D unresolved. The sample comprised naive CD4+ T cells sorted from blood. Subset described: CD45RA+ positively selected. The DNA for the CDR3 is TGTGCCAGCAGTTACTCAGGGATTTCTGGAAACACCATATATTTT. The encoded protein is CASSYSGISGNTIYF.